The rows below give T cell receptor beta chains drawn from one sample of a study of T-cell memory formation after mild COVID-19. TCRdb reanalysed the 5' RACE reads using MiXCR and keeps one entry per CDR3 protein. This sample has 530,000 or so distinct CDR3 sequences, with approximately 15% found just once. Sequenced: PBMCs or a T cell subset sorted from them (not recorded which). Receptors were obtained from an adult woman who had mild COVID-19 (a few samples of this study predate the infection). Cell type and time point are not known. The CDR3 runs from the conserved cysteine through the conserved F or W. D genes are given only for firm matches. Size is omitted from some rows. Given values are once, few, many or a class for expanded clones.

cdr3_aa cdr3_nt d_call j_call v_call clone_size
CASSYVVPDTQYF TGTGCCAGCAGTTACGTAGTGCCAGATACGCAGTATTTT . TRBJ2-3 TRBV6-2/TRBV6-3 .
CASSEVWPRDSPLHF TGTGCCAGCAGTGAGGTATGGCCGCGCGACTCACCCCTCCACTTT . TRBJ1-6 TRBV2 few
CSAPGGLAGKSSYNEQFF TGCAGTGCTCCTGGGGGTTTAGCGGGTAAGAGCTCCTACAATGAGCAGTTCTTC TRBD2 TRBJ2-1 TRBV20-1 .
CASSYGGDSYEQYF TGCGCCAGCAGCTACGGAGGAGACTCCTACGAGCAGTACTTC . TRBJ2-7 TRBV5-1 .
CASSLKGRGANVLTF TGTGCCAGCAGCTTAAAGGGGCGTGGGGCCAACGTCCTGACTTTC . TRBJ2-6 TRBV7-9 .
CASSYPRGLAGTNEQFF TGTGCCAGCAGTTACCCCCGAGGACTAGCGGGAACCAATGAGCAGTTCTTC TRBD2 TRBJ2-1 TRBV6-2/TRBV6-3 few
CASSPIMTVAEQFF TGTGCCAGCAGCCCGATTATGACAGTTGCGGAGCAGTTCTTC . TRBJ2-1 TRBV3-1 few
CASSFGSADTQYF TGTGCCAGCAGCTTTGGGTCGGCAGATACGCAGTATTTT . TRBJ2-3 TRBV7-9 few
CASSEGGGSQNIQYF TGTGCCAGCAGTGAGGGAGGAGGTTCCCAAAACATTCAGTACTTC . TRBJ2-4 TRBV9 .
CASSYSWSGGYTF TGTGCCAGCAGTTACTCGTGGTCAGGGGGCTACACCTTC . TRBJ1-2 TRBV6-5 few
CSVSGAQGEKLFF TGCAGCGTCAGCGGGGCCCAGGGTGAAAAACTGTTTTTT . TRBJ1-4 TRBV29-1 .
CASSLVRAGRTDTQYF TGTGCCAGCAGCTTAGTCCGGGCAGGGCGCACAGATACGCAGTATTTT . TRBJ2-3 TRBV7-2 .
CASSYLKVRQPQHF TGTGCCAGCAGTTACCTGAAGGTTCGTCAGCCCCAGCATTTT . TRBJ1-5 TRBV6-2/TRBV6-3 few
CAGPQGRMTEAFF TGTGCCGGACCACAGGGGAGGATGACTGAAGCTTTCTTT TRBD1 TRBJ1-1 TRBV2 .
CASSPGGPTSNQPQHF TGTGCCAGCAGCCCCGGTGGGCCGACGAGCAATCAGCCCCAGCATTTT . TRBJ1-5 TRBV5-6 .
CASSLEASGPIEQYF TGTGCCAGCAGCTTAGAGGCTAGCGGGCCAATCGAGCAGTACTTC TRBD2 TRBJ2-7 TRBV7-9 few
CASRAWSSNYGYTF TGTGCCAGCAGGGCTTGGTCCTCTAACTATGGCTACACCTTC . TRBJ1-2 TRBV5-5 few